The sample holds a few counts of the clone carrying this T cell receptor (beta chain). The antigen is unknown. Everyone who gave samples was a healthy Caucasian. This specimen belongs to a study of identical twins. Study-wide results and limits: Low generation-probability sequences were in excess among twin-shared out-of-frame alpha sequences.

TCRdb reprocessed the 5' RACE reads with MiXCR, giving one entry per CDR3 protein. The data contain hundreds of thousands of distinct CDR3 sequences, about 12% of them seen just once; the ten biggest clones take up around 1.6%. The V and J ends lost 2 bases and 7 bases, in that order; junction bases with no gene match: 5. This CDR3 is built from 14 residues. Per the germline V gene, CDR1 is LNHDA and CDR2 is SQIVND (reference sequence). Separately, the same data were catalogued under a study of yellow fever vaccine responses in identical twins.

The origin of this receptor is a woman under 30 in good health. The sample was PBMCs. V and J are TRBV19 and TRBJ2-1; 7 bases are a match to TRBD2. CDR3 sequence (DNA): TGTGCCAGTAGTATAATCAGCGGGGTTAATGAGCAGTTCTTC. Its translation is CASSIISGVNEQFF. The variable domain in full, with the rest retrieved from reference TRBV19 and TRBJ2-1, is DGGITQSPKYLFRKEGQNVTLSCEQNLNHDAMYWYRQDPGQGLRLIYYSQIVNDFQKGDIAEGYSVSREKKESFPLTVTSAQKNPTAFYLCASSIISGVNEQFFGPGTRLTVL.